What follows are 5 T cell receptor beta chains derived from one specimen sequenced in a study of shared clonotypes between healthy human individuals. The method was immunoSEQ multiplex PCR; TCRdb's version includes in-frame clones alone and lacks a portion of them. Found here are over a million clones, 95% to 97% of them singletons; the top ten hold over 1%. Sequenced sample: naive CD4+ T cells sorted from blood. The subset denotes: CD45RA+ positively selected. These receptors were obtained from a man aged 25-40 years in good health.

The chain combines TRBV10-1 with TRBJ2-3; D is unclear. Trimming left V 3 bases short and J 0 bases short, with 7 bases between. CDR3 size: 14 residues. CDR1 is WNHNN, CDR2 SYGVQD, per germline (reference sequence). CDR3 loop: CASSDGSSTDTQYF. In nucleotides, the CDR3 is TGCGCCAGCAGTGACGGATCTAGCACAGATACGCAGTATTTT.

V gene TRBV5-5 combines with J gene TRBJ2-3, with a weak D call TRBD1 (6 bases). The CDR3 runs 12 residues. Germline assignment: CDR1 SGHKS and CDR2 YYEKEE (reference sequence). V was shortened by 0 bases and J by 12 bases, with 11 bases between the two germline ends. DNA of the CDR3: TGTGCCAGCAGCTTGGGCCCGGACAGCCAGTATTTT. The encoded protein is CASSLGPDSQYF.

This chain uses TRBV29-1 with TRBJ1-1, with 9 bases identical to TRBD1. The V gene's germline CDR1 is SQVTM and CDR2 ANQGSEA. The J segment lost 4 bases and the V segment lost 7 bases, leaving 7 bases of the junction unmatched. This CDR3 has 13 residues. CDR3 sequence: CSGEGQGGTEAFF. For the CDR3, the DNA is TGCAGCGGGGAGGGACAGGGAGGCACTGAAGCTTTCTTT.

As concerns this clone: Other DNA sequences of this sample code for an identical CDR3. The chain combines TRBV11-2 with TRBJ2-1; D gene unclear. The CDR3 has 11 residues. From germline, CDR1 is SGHAT and CDR2 FQNNGV. V lost 6 bases to trimming and J lost 4 bases, with 4 bases between them. CDR3 nucleotide sequence: TGTGCCAGCAGGGTTTACAATGAGCAGTTCTTC. Its protein is CASRVYNEQFF.

V gene TRBV9 combines with J gene TRBJ2-5; D call uncertain. Germline CDR1 SGDLS, CDR2 YYNGEE. V gave up 0 bases and J gave up 2 bases, with 14 bases separating them. The CDR3 is made up of 16 amino acids. This CDR3 reads CASSVDPLFTQETQYF. The CDR3 region has the DNA TGTGCCAGCAGCGTAGACCCCCTATTTACTCAAGAGACCCAGTACTTC.